These 22 T cell receptor beta chains share one sample of origin, sequenced in a study of blood T cell repertoires in COVID-19. The table came from immunoSEQ multiplex PCR; TCRdb's copy has only in-frame clones and leaves some out. The repertoire holds a few hundred thousand clones, with 80% to 85% as singletons. The material sequenced was PBMCs or T cells enriched from blood (not recorded which). These receptors were collected from a woman in her forties or fifties who had recovered from COVID-19.

The chain recombines TRBV7-2 with TRBJ2-5; 12 positions agree with TRBD2. This CDR3 is 15 amino acids long. Germline loops: CDR1 SGHTA, CDR2 FQGNSA. With 4 bases clipped from V and 5 bases from J, the junction kept 5 bases outside the gene matches. CDR3 protein: CASSYLAGGEETQYF. For the CDR3, the DNA is TGTGCCAGCAGCTATCTAGCGGGAGGGGAGGAGACCCAGTACTTC.

J is TRBJ2-7 and V is TRBV13; 10 bases agree with TRBD1. V was clipped by 4 bases and J by 2 bases; unmatched bases: 5. Germline CDR1 is PRHDT and CDR2 is FYEKMQ (reference sequence). The CDR3 runs 15 residues. CDR3 bases: TGTGCCAGCAGCTCCCATGGGACAGGGGCCTACGAGCAGTACTTC. This translates into CASSSHGTGAYEQYF.

The chain links TRBV7-3 to TRBJ1-2, with 8 bases identical to TRBD1. The CDR3 covers 13 residues. After removal of 3 bases from V and 8 bases from J, the junction contained 5 bases not matched to a gene. CDR1 and CDR2 from the germline V gene are SGHTA and FQGTGA. CDR3 nucleotides: TGTGCCAGCAGCTTCGGACAGGGAGACGGCTACACCTTC. Encoded protein: CASSFGQGDGYTF. The complete variable domain, with remaining parts taken from reference TRBV7-3 and TRBJ1-2, reads GAGVSQTPSNKVTEKGKYVELRCDPISGHTALYWYRQSLGQGPEFLIYFQGTGAADDSGLPNDRFFAVRPEGSVSTLKIQRTERGDSAVYLCASSFGQGDGYTFGSGTRLTVV.

The rearrangement uses TRBV12-3 or TRBV12-4 and TRBJ2-7; D possibly corresponds to TRBD2 (5 bases). This CDR3 has 11 residues. V shed 5 bases and J shed 6 bases, with 8 bases lying between them. CDR3 in amino acids: CASSLGGEQYF. The CDR3 DNA is TGTGCCAGCAGTCTAGGAGGCGAGCAGTACTTC.

The V gene is TRBV3-1 (or the pseudogene TRBV3-2), the J gene TRBJ1-1, with 10 bases fitting TRBD1. Germline V gene lookup returns CDR1 LGHDT and CDR2 YNNKEL (reference sequence). V shed 11 bases, J shed 4 bases, and the junction held 7 bases outside the gene matches. CDR3 length equals 13 residues. The CDR3 DNA is TGTGCCGTAGGACAGGGGGGAGTCACTGAAGCTTTCTTT. It specifies CAVGQGGVTEAFF.

The chain employs TRBV6-5 and TRBJ1-6; 8 nucleotides agree with TRBD1. The CDR3 covers 14 residues. Germline V lookup: CDR1 MNHEY, CDR2 SVGAGI. The trim removed 1 base at V and 11 bases at J, leaving 4 bases unmatched. This CDR3 reads CASSYFRGQAPLHF. The CDR3 nucleotides read TGTGCCAGCAGTTACTTCAGGGGGCAGGCACCCCTCCACTTT.

The rearrangement links TRBV19 to TRBJ2-5; 10 bases line up with TRBD2. The CDR3 is 15 residues long. The V gene's germline CDR1 is LNHDA and CDR2 SQIVND (reference sequence). Germline trimming cut 5 bases from V and 10 bases from J; bases unmatched to any gene: 13. CDR3 nucleotides: TGTGCCAGTAGTCCCCTCAGCGGGGGGGAACGGGTCCAGTACTTC. This translates into CASSPLSGGERVQYF.

This sequence joins TRBV6-4 and TRBJ1-6, with 12 bases aligning to TRBD1. The germline CDR1 and CDR2 sequences are MRHNA and SNTAGT. The CDR3 has 19 amino acids. V was pared by 2 bases and J by 5 bases, with 10 bases of the junction left unmatched. The CDR3 loop reads CASSDLNGDRGRNNSPLHF. The CDR3 DNA follows: TGTGCCAGCAGTGACCTGAATGGGGACAGGGGGCGAAATAATTCACCCCTCCACTTT.

V and J are TRBV4-1 and TRBJ2-7, with D possibly being TRBD1 (5 bases). Germline V gene sequence: CDR1 MGHRA, CDR2 YSYEKL. V dropped 0 bases and J dropped 0 bases, with 9 bases sitting between them. The CDR3 length is 15 residues. In DNA, the CDR3 is TGCGCCAGCAGCCAAGAGACAGTGAGCTCCTACGAGCAGTACTTC. Protein product: CASSQETVSSYEQYF.

V and J are TRBV28 and TRBJ2-7, with D perhaps matching TRBD1 (6 bases). Germline loops: CDR1 MDHEN, CDR2 SYDVKM. The CDR3 spans 15 residues. Trimming shortened V by 5 bases and J by 4 bases, and 18 bases separated the two germline ends. CDR3 sequence reads: CASSPPLPGEYEQYF. CDR3 DNA: TGTGCCAGCAGTCCACCCCTCCCAGGGGAATACGAGCAGTACTTC. Full variable domain (rest looked up from reference TRBV28 and TRBJ2-7): DVKVTQSSRYLVKRTGEKVFLECVQDMDHENMFWYRQDPGLGLRLIYFSYDVKMKEKGDIPEGYSVSREKKERFSLILESASTNQTSMYLCASSPPLPGEYEQYFGPGTRLTVT.

This clone was counted a few times. This chain connects TRBV28 to TRBJ1-3; D is uncertain. CDR3 size: 12 residues. The V end was cut by 3 bases, the J end by 4 bases, with 4 bases between. Per the germline V gene, CDR1 is MDHEN and CDR2 is SYDVKM. The CDR3 loop is CASSLTGNTIYF. For the CDR3, the DNA is TGTGCCAGCAGTTTGACAGGAAACACCATATATTTT.

There are a few counts of this clone. This rearrangement joins TRBV6-5 to TRBJ1-5; 10 bases match TRBD1. Germline values: CDR1 MNHEY, CDR2 SVGAGI. V gave up 6 bases and J gave up 7 bases; unmatched junction bases: 6. This CDR3 has 14 amino acids. CDR3 amino acids: CASSRGTGDQPQHF. DNA for the CDR3: TGTGCCAGCAGCCGGGGGACAGGGGACCAGCCCCAGCATTTT.

The chain employs TRBV4-1 and TRBJ2-1; 8 bases map to TRBD1. The CDR3 totals 16 residues. After removal of 4 bases from V and 7 bases from J, the junction contained 12 bases not matched to a gene. Germline CDR1 is MGHRA and CDR2 is YSYEKL. The CDR3 reads CASSPRTGQGKNEQFF. CDR3 bases: TGCGCCAGCAGCCCGAGAACCGGACAGGGAAAGAATGAGCAGTTCTTC.

The chain combines TRBV7-8 with TRBJ2-2; 10 positions match TRBD2. V gave up 5 bases and J gave up 4 bases; unmatched junction bases: 10. The CDR3 loop spans 17 amino acids. CDR1 SGHVS and CDR2 FQNEAQ come from the germline V gene. CDR3 nucleotide sequence: TGTGCCAGCAGCCGAGGCAGCGGGGGGGTGGGCACCGGGGAGCTGTTTTTT. Its translation is CASSRGSGGVGTGELFF.

The chain couples TRBV18 to TRBJ1-2; 12 bases are a match to TRBD1. The V gene's germline CDR1 is KGHSH and CDR2 LQKENI. The CDR3 spans 16 residues. V trimming: 3 bases; J trimming: 6 bases; junction bases outside the gene matches: 8. The chain's CDR3 is CASSPGDRGLSDGYTF. DNA of the CDR3: TGTGCCAGCTCACCTGGGGACAGGGGGCTTTCGGATGGCTACACCTTC.

This chain links TRBV28 with TRBJ2-7, with D possibly matching TRBD1 (6 bases). This CDR3 comprises 12 residues. Deletions cut 10 bases from V and 4 bases from J, with 14 bases between. CDR1 and CDR2 from the germline V gene are MDHEN and SYDVKM. The CDR3 loop reads CATLDSLYEQYF. The DNA of the CDR3 is TGTGCCACCCTGGACAGCCTTTACGAGCAGTACTTC.

This chain uses TRBV19 with TRBJ1-5; 10 positions agree with TRBD1. V was pared by 5 bases and J by 7 bases, with 11 bases of the junction left unmatched. Germline V gene data show CDR1 as LNHDA and CDR2 as SQIVND (reference sequence). The CDR3 extends over 16 amino acids. DNA of the CDR3: TGTGCCAGTAGTCCCCCGGACAGGGGGAGCCGGCAGCCCCAGCATTTT. It yields the protein CASSPPDRGSRQPQHF.

The chain uses TRBV7-2 and TRBJ1-2; maybe TRBD1 (6 bases). V gave up 0 bases and J gave up 2 bases, with 13 bases separating them. The CDR3 covers 16 residues. Per germline, CDR1 SGHTA and CDR2 FQGNSA. CDR3 DNA sequence: TGTGCCAGCAGCTTAGCAATCTGGGGGGGCAACTATGGCTACACCTTC. This translates into CASSLAIWGGNYGYTF.

The chain has TRBV5-6 and TRBJ2-7, with 10 bases lining up with TRBD1. J was trimmed by 4 bases and V by 6 bases; bases with no gene match: 7. CDR3 length: 14 amino acids. Germline V gene lookup returns CDR1 SGHDT and CDR2 YYEEEE. The CDR3 nucleotides are TGTGCCAGCAACCCGGGACAGGGGTTGTACGAGCAGTACTTC. Its translation is CASNPGQGLYEQYF.

This chain uses TRBV7-2 with TRBJ2-5; 7 bases fit TRBD2. Trimming at V came to 4 bases and at J to 4 bases, leaving 9 bases not matched to a gene. Germline CDR1 SGHTA, CDR2 FQGNSA. The CDR3 has 15 residues. In nucleotides, the CDR3 is TGTGCCAGCAGCTCAAACGGGGGGTTGAGAGAGACCCAGTACTTC. It encodes CASSSNGGLRETQYF. Full variable domain (missing parts from reference TRBV7-2 and TRBJ2-5): GAGVSQSPSNKVTEKGKDVELRCDPISGHTALYWYRQSLGQGLEFLIYFQGNSAPDKSGLPSDRFSAERTGGSVSTLTIQRTQQEDSAVYLCASSSNGGLRETQYFGPGTRLLVL.

This chain joins TRBV7-2 and TRBJ1-5, with 7 nucleotides matching TRBD1. J was trimmed by 7 bases and V by 3 bases; bases with no gene match: 3. CDR1 and CDR2 from the germline V gene are SGHTA and FQGNSA. CDR3 length equals 13 residues. The CDR3 here is CASSLDRLQPQHF. CDR3 in DNA: TGTGCCAGCAGCTTGGACAGGCTCCAGCCCCAGCATTTT.

This clone has a handful of counts. The CDR3 bases are TGTGCCAGCGGCCAGGGGGAGACCCAGTACTTC. Translation: CASGQGETQYF. The V gene is TRBV6-2 or TRBV6-3, the J gene TRBJ2-5; TRBD1 is a possible D gene (6 bases). CDR1 is MNHEY, CDR2 SVGEGT, per germline. Trimming removed 8 bases from V and 5 bases from J, with 9 bases in between. The CDR3 loop spans 11 amino acids.